This TCR beta chain was obtained from a study of CD8 T cells in ankylosing spondylitis. J gave up 4 bases and V 2 bases, and 6 bases lay outside the gene matches. This CDR3 has 16 residues. Germline lookup yields CDR1 MNHEY and CDR2 SVGAGI. In making TCR beta libraries, quantitative 5'-RACE with molecular barcodes was used. TCRdb reanalysed the 5' RACE reads using MiXCR and keeps one entry per CDR3 protein. The data show about 420,000 distinct CDR3 sequences, with approximately 20% seen just once and about a sixth held by the top ten. A remark on this clonotype: The antigen remains unidentified.

Study-wide results and caveats: Significant enrichment of disease-linked clones was reported in matched ankylosing spondylitis synovial fluid. Peripheral blood held disease-linked clones only at relatively low frequency, and these were CD8+. Characteristic, it appeared, of ankylosing spondylitis blood was a TCR beta motif of eight highly homologous variants. Some motif variants were previously reported in reactive arthritis synovial fluid and blood.

The material sequenced was blood, either unsorted or a sorted T cell fraction (not recorded which). The rearrangement links TRBV6-5 to TRBJ2-5, with 11 bases that match TRBD1. The sequence was collected from a male donor with ankylosing spondylitis. Here the CDR3 DNA reads TGTGCCAGCAGTTACATCCCGGGACAGGGGGGAGAGACCCAGTACTTC. The encoded protein is CASSYIPGQGGETQYF.